This T cell receptor beta chain was sequenced in a study of vaccination effects on CD4 cells after COVID-19. CD4+ T cells specific for antigen were expanded with viral peptide pools by the ViraFEST assay before sequencing. After less than 11 days in culture, the CD4+ T cells were isolated. The vaccine given was either BNT162b2 or mRNA-1273, in two doses. Each culture had half its medium swapped for IL-2 medium on days 3 and 7. TCRdb's table, derived via immunoSEQ multiplex PCR, lists solely in-frame clones and lacks some. The sample has 20,000 to 30,000 clones, over 70% seen once. V lost 5 bases and J lost 4; bases outside the gene matches: 5. Germline CDR1 reads MNHNY; CDR2 reads SVGAGI (reference sequence). The CDR3 covers 15 residues. Regarding this clone: The antigen is unknown.

This sequence was found in a human donor who received a COVID-19 vaccine. The input for sequencing was CD4+ T cells from PBMCs cultured with HCoV-NL63 spike peptides, taken after COVID-19 vaccination. The gene calls are TRBV6-6 and TRBJ2-3, with TRBD2 identical over 11 bases. CDR3 sequence (DNA): TGTGCCAGCAGTAAACTAGCGGGAGCTTCAGATACGCAGTATTTT. Encoded protein: CASSKLAGASDTQYF.